This T cell receptor (beta chain) was found in a study of memory CD4+ T cells and cytomegalovirus serostatus. Single viable CD3+CD4+CD8-CD45RO+ cells were sorted as the memory CD4+ T cells. CDR3 length: 14 amino acids. CDR1 is ENHRY and CDR2 is SYGVKD in the germline V gene. The V and J ends lost 6 bases and 9 bases, in that order; junction bases with no gene match: 10. The method was immunoSEQ multiplex PCR; TCRdb's version includes in-frame clones alone and lacks a portion of them. The sample records some 52,000 clones, 83% being singletons. This sequence originates from an adult in good health and CMV-seropositive. The sample taken for sequencing was memory CD4+ T cells from blood. The V and J genes are TRBV10-3 and TRBJ2-1; 8 bases fit TRBD2. CDR3 DNA sequence: TGTGCCATCAGACAGCGGGAGCTATCTACTGAGCAGTTCTTC. This sequence encodes CAIRQRELSTEQFF.